The 32 T cell receptor beta chains in this list originate from one sample, sequenced in a study of blood T cell repertoires in COVID-19. The data were produced by immunoSEQ multiplex PCR, yet TCRdb's version contains in-frame clones alone and is incomplete. This table holds approximately 180,000 clones, around 76% found once. Sequencing used PBMCs or T cells enriched from blood (not recorded which). The receptors derive from a woman aged 45-65 years with acute COVID-19.

The chain recombines TRBV5-6 with TRBJ2-2; D not resolved. V lost 1 base to trimming and J lost 7 bases, with 11 bases between them. The CDR3 totals 14 residues. Germline-derived CDR1 and CDR2 are SGHDT and YYEEEE. CDR3 DNA sequence: TGTGCCAGCAGCTTGTTGGGTTCGGGCGGGGAGCTGTTTTTT. It translates to CASSLLGSGGELFF.

This chain uses TRBV28 with TRBJ1-4; tentative D call: TRBD1 (6 bases). V was clipped by 7 bases and J by 5 bases, with 14 bases between them. The CDR3 contains 14 residues. Germline assignment: CDR1 MDHEN and CDR2 SYDVKM. CDR3 residues: CASITQGGNEKLFF. CDR3 sequence (DNA): TGTGCCAGCATCACACAGGGTGGGAATGAAAAACTGTTTTTT. Looking up the rest from reference TRBV28 and TRBJ1-4 gives the full variable domain: DVKVTQSSRYLVKRTGEKVFLECVQDMDHENMFWYRQDPGLGLRLIYFSYDVKMKEKGDIPEGYSVSREKKERFSLILESASTNQTSMYLCASITQGGNEKLFFGSGTQLSVL.

V usage is TRBV18 and J usage is TRBJ2-2; 12 nucleotides align to TRBD2. This CDR3 region has 15 residues. CDR1 and CDR2 from the germline V gene are KGHSH and LQKENI. The V segment lost 4 bases and the J segment 7 bases; nucleotides outside the gene matches: 4. The CDR3 here is CASSRLAGDIGELFF. The CDR3 DNA reads as TGTGCCAGCTCACGACTAGCGGGGGATATCGGGGAGCTGTTTTTT.

This clone was seen just once. This chain links TRBV7-8 with TRBJ2-7, with 10 nucleotides matching TRBD1. CDR1 and CDR2 from the germline V gene are SGHVS and FQNEAQ. The CDR3 has 15 residues. V was pared by 6 bases and J by 4 bases, with 9 bases of the junction left unmatched. The CDR3 region has the DNA TGTGCCAGCAGTCCTGACAGGGGGCTTTGGTACGAGCAGTACGTC. Its protein product is CASSPDRGLWYEQYV.

The genes are TRBV7-2 and TRBJ2-2; 11 nucleotides align to TRBD2. Germline assignment: CDR1 SGHTA and CDR2 FQGNSA. This CDR3 is 17 amino acids long. The V and J ends lost 3 bases and 4 bases, in that order; junction bases with no gene match: 7. CDR3 sequence reads: CASSLLAGGPGTGELFF. CDR3 DNA: TGTGCCAGCAGCTTGTTAGCGGGGGGGCCCGGCACCGGGGAGCTGTTTTTT.

The V call is TRBV11-2, the J call TRBJ2-5, with no clear D. Germline-derived CDR1 and CDR2 are SGHAT and FQNNGV. The V gene lost 0 bases and the J gene lost 5 bases, with 10 bases spanning the gap. This CDR3 spans 14 amino acids. CDR3 in amino acids: CASSLESRLETQYF. The CDR3 bases are TGTGCCAGCAGCTTAGAATCGCGGTTGGAGACCCAGTACTTC.

This clone was seen more than once but under ten times. The chain has TRBV4-1 and TRBJ1-5, with D uncertain. The CDR3 has 14 amino acids. Trimming stripped 0 bases from V and 8 bases from J, with 11 bases between. Germline CDR1 is MGHRA and CDR2 is YSYEKL. In nucleotides, the CDR3 is TGCGCCAGCAGCCAAGAGGGCAGTCAGGAGCCCCAGCATTTT. Translating it yields CASSQEGSQEPQHF.

V usage is TRBV4-1 and J usage is TRBJ2-3, with TRBD1 identical over 7 bases. J was trimmed by 3 bases and V by 4 bases; bases with no gene match: 10. The CDR3 extends over 16 amino acids. The germline CDR1 and CDR2 sequences are MGHRA and YSYEKL. In nucleotides, the CDR3 is TGCGCCAGCAGCCGGTTGGTGAGGGGGCAGACAGATACGCAGTATTTT. Translation gives CASSRLVRGQTDTQYF.

V is TRBV7-2 and J is TRBJ2-2; possibly TRBD1 for D (6 bases). V was shortened by 5 bases and J by 7 bases, with 14 bases between the two germline ends. Germline V gives CDR1 SGHTA, CDR2 FQGNSA. The CDR3 has 14 residues. The CDR3 loop is CASSLKRGFGELFF. CDR3 bases: TGTGCCAGCAGCCTCAAAAGGGGGTTCGGGGAGCTGTTTTTT.

V and J are TRBV6-1 and TRBJ2-7; 8 nucleotides align to TRBD1. This CDR3 has 15 amino acids. The germline V gene has CDR1 MNHNS and CDR2 SASEGT. With V trimmed by 2 bases and J by 2 bases, 5 bases remained unmatched. CDR3 in amino acids: CASSERQGAAYEQYV. Written as DNA, the CDR3 is TGTGCCAGCAGTGAACGGCAGGGGGCCGCCTACGAGCAGTACGTC.

The rearrangement uses TRBV4-3 and TRBJ1-2; 9 bases agree with TRBD1. Per the germline V gene, CDR1 is LGHNA and CDR2 is YSLEER. Trimming cost V 5 bases and J 8 bases; bases outside gene matches: 15. The CDR3 runs to 16 residues. The CDR3 reads CASSSGTGRLSGGYTF. Here the CDR3 DNA reads TGCGCCAGCAGCTCAGGGACAGGGCGCCTTTCGGGGGGCTACACCTTC.

The CDR3 is CASSRLGGGLWEQYV. The CDR3 DNA reads TGTGCCAGCAGCCGCCTGGGGGGTGGGCTTTGGGAGCAGTACGTC. This chain uses TRBV7-2 with TRBJ2-7; the D gene is possibly TRBD2 (6 bases). CDR3 length: 15 residues. The germline gives CDR1 SGHTA, CDR2 FQGNSA. The V end was cut by 5 bases, the J end by 7 bases, with 21 bases between.

In this sample, this clone turned up a few times. The chain combines TRBV5-1 with TRBJ2-7; 9 positions agree with TRBD1. V was pared by 7 bases and J by 0 bases, with 8 bases of the junction left unmatched. The CDR3 extends over 15 amino acids. From germline, CDR1 is SGHRS and CDR2 YFSETQ. The CDR3 here is CASGQGTTSSYEQYV. CDR3 sequence (DNA): TGCGCCAGCGGACAGGGGACTACAAGCTCCTACGAGCAGTACGTC.

The genes are TRBV6-2 or TRBV6-3 and TRBJ2-3; 11 nucleotides line up with TRBD2. Looked up from germline, CDR1 is MNHEY and CDR2 is SVGEGT. The V segment lost 5 bases and the J segment 4 bases; nucleotides outside the gene matches: 8. This CDR3 is built from 16 residues. CDR3 protein: CASSELSGGASDTQYF. The CDR3, as DNA: TGTGCCAGCAGTGAGCTTAGCGGGGGGGCCTCAGATACGCAGTATTTT.

The CDR3 region has the DNA TGTGCCAGCAGTGAATATGGGCCAGGCTCTGGAAACACCATATATTTT. Its translation is CASSEYGPGSGNTIYF. The chain joins TRBV25-1 to TRBJ1-3; unclear D gene. The CDR3 is made up of 16 amino acids. From germline, CDR1 is MGHDK and CDR2 SYGVNS. Trimming took off 0 bases at V and 0 bases at J, with 9 bases between the two ends.

This chain connects TRBV7-9 to TRBJ1-6, with D possibly matching TRBD1 (5 bases). Trimming cost V 5 bases and J 8 bases, with 16 bases left between them. CDR1 SEHNR and CDR2 FQNEAQ come from the germline V gene (reference sequence). There are 15 residues in the CDR3. CDR3 protein: CASSHQDSIDSPLHF. The CDR3 coding sequence is TGTGCCAGCAGCCACCAAGACAGTATAGATTCACCCCTCCACTTT.

This chain joins TRBV7-9 and TRBJ1-5, with a tentative D call TRBD1 (6 bases). The germline V gene encodes CDR1 SEHNR and CDR2 FQNEAQ (reference sequence). Trimming shortened V by 4 bases and J by 0 bases, and 10 bases separated the two germline ends. This CDR3 has 15 residues. CDR3 nucleotides: TGTGCCAGCAGCTCACAACAGGGTAGCAATCAGCCCCAGCATTTT. Protein: CASSSQQGSNQPQHF.

This chain links TRBV7-8 with TRBJ1-5; 7 bases line up with TRBD1. In germline, CDR1 is SGHVS, CDR2 FQNEAQ. This CDR3 contains 17 residues. The V gene end was trimmed by 2 bases and the J gene end by 5 bases; junction bases not matched to a gene: 12. CDR3 residues: CASSLSWGTGADQPQHF. CDR3 DNA sequence: TGTGCCAGCAGCTTATCATGGGGCACAGGGGCGGATCAGCCCCAGCATTTT.

CDR3 nucleotides: TGTGCCAGCAGTCAGCAGGTCAACACTGAAGCTTTCTTT. Protein product: CASSQQVNTEAFF. The V call is TRBV12-3 or TRBV12-4, the J call TRBJ1-1; D ambiguous. The CDR3 runs to 13 residues. Trimming removed 5 bases at V and 2 bases at J, with 9 bases between.

This chain links TRBV28 with TRBJ2-3; perhaps TRBD2 as D (6 bases). Germline V CDR1 and CDR2: MDHEN, SYDVKM. V was shortened by 10 bases and J by 1 base, with 15 bases between the two germline ends. CDR3 size: 14 residues. CDR3 loop: CAMGGGAGTDTQYF. The CDR3 DNA reads as TGTGCCATGGGAGGAGGGGCTGGCACAGATACGCAGTATTTT.

The chain links TRBV9 to TRBJ1-6; 9 bases line up with TRBD1. CDR1 is SGDLS, CDR2 YYNGEE, per germline. The CDR3 length is 16 residues. V dropped 3 bases and J dropped 9; count of bases not matched to a gene: 10. In nucleotides, the CDR3 is TGTGCCAGCAGCGAGAGGGGACAGGGAATAGCTTCACCCCTCCACTTT. The encoded protein is CASSERGQGIASPLHF.

The chain couples TRBV18 to TRBJ1-1; no reliable D call. Germline loops: CDR1 KGHSH, CDR2 LQKENI. This CDR3 comprises 12 residues. V lost 3 bases and J lost 4, with 6 bases in between. CDR3 nucleotide sequence: TGTGCCAGCTCACCGGAGCGCACTGAAGCTTTCTTT. Translated, it gives CASSPERTEAFF.

This clone has more than one count but fewer than ten. The chain carries TRBV2 and TRBJ1-2; D gene uncertain. Germline CDR1 SNHLY, CDR2 FYNNEI. Trimming stripped 3 bases from V and 5 bases from J, with 13 bases between. The CDR3 totals 14 residues. Here the CDR3 DNA reads TGTGCCAGCAGTGACGACGCCAGGAATTATGGCTACACCTTC. It is translated as CASSDDARNYGYTF. Based on the CDR3 plus reference TRBV2 and TRBJ1-2, the full variable domain is EPEVTQTPSHQVTQMGQEVILRCVPISNHLYFYWYRQILGQKVEFLVSFYNNEISEKSEIFDDQFSVERPDGSNFTLKIRSTKLEDSAMYFCASSDDARNYGYTFGSGTRLTVV.

This clone was seen a handful of times. The CDR3 reads CASSLTPGDGYTF. The CDR3 DNA sequence: TGTGCCAGCAGCTTAACTCCCGGGGATGGCTACACCTTC. The chain combines TRBV7-3 with TRBJ1-2; D gene ambiguous. CDR3 size: 13 residues. V was shortened by 0 bases and J by 6 bases, with 8 bases between the two germline ends. CDR1 is SGHTA, CDR2 FQGTGA, per germline.

The rearrangement links TRBV28 to TRBJ1-5; TRBD1 matches 8 bases. CDR1 MDHEN and CDR2 SYDVKM come from the germline V gene. This CDR3 is 15 amino acids long. V lost 6 bases, J lost 4 bases, and 8 bases stayed unmatched. CDR3 sequence (DNA): TGTGCCAGCAGAGCCGCCAGGGGGCTAAATCAGCCCCAGCATTTT. Translation gives CASRAARGLNQPQHF. Based on the CDR3 plus reference TRBV28 and TRBJ1-5, the full variable domain is DVKVTQSSRYLVKRTGEKVFLECVQDMDHENMFWYRQDPGLGLRLIYFSYDVKMKEKGDIPEGYSVSREKKERFSLILESASTNQTSMYLCASRAARGLNQPQHFGDGTRLSIL.

This clone was observed a few times. V gene TRBV19 combines with J gene TRBJ1-2, with 7 bases that match TRBD1. The CDR3 has 14 residues. CDR1 and CDR2 from the germline V gene are LNHDA and SQIVND (reference sequence). The ends lost 3 bases at V and 3 bases at J; junction bases unmatched: 4. The CDR3 is CASSIPTGYYGYTF. In nucleotides, the CDR3 is TGTGCCAGTAGTATCCCGACAGGGTACTATGGCTACACCTTC.

The genes are TRBV3-1 (or the pseudogene TRBV3-2) and TRBJ1-6, with TRBD1 identical over 8 bases. The CDR3 is made up of 18 amino acids. CDR1 LGHDT and CDR2 YNNKEL come from the germline V gene (reference sequence). V shed 1 base, J shed 2 bases, and the junction held 7 bases outside the gene matches. CDR3 coding DNA: TGTGCCAGCAGCCAAGGCCCAGGGGGCCTCCCCTATAATTCACCCCTCCACTTT. Amino acid sequence: CASSQGPGGLPYNSPLHF.

The chain links TRBV28 to TRBJ2-7; 8 bases match TRBD2. Trimming took 10 bases from V and 7 from J; bases not matched to a gene: 12. This CDR3 is 13 amino acids long. The germline V gene encodes CDR1 MDHEN and CDR2 SYDVKM. CDR3 sequence reads: CATNGGAWGEQYV. In nucleotides, the CDR3 is TGTGCCACCAACGGGGGGGCCTGGGGAGAGCAGTACGTC.

The V call is TRBV23-1, the J call TRBJ2-7; a possible D gene is TRBD2 (6 bases). TRBV23-1 is assigned to the ORF class and has an uncertain function. The CDR3 has 14 amino acids. Between the trimmed V and J ends, which lost 3 bases and 1 base, there was a span of 10 bases. CDR3 coding DNA: TGCGCCAGCAGTCACTGGGACTGTTCCTACGAGCAGTACGTC. This encodes CASSHWDCSYEQYV.

The chain uses TRBV6-5 and TRBJ1-5, with TRBD1 matching 10 bases. The ends lost 3 bases at V and 7 bases at J; junction bases unmatched: 9. This CDR3 has 16 amino acids. Germline V lookup: CDR1 MNHEY, CDR2 SVGAGI. As DNA, the CDR3 is TGTGCCAGCAGTTATGGTAGGGACAGGGGAGGACAGCCCCAGCATTTT. Translating gives CASSYGRDRGGQPQHF.

The chain uses TRBV7-2 and TRBJ2-3, with TRBD2 identical over 11 bases. The CDR3 has 16 amino acids. Trimming removed 3 bases from V and 5 bases from J; junction bases left unmatched: 7. Germline CDR1 reads SGHTA; CDR2 reads FQGNSA. For the CDR3, the DNA is TGTGCCAGCAGCTTTGTTAGCGGGGGGGCGGGAGATACGCAGTATTTT. Translating gives CASSFVSGGAGDTQYF.

This chain links TRBV6-1 with TRBJ1-3; the D gene is possibly TRBD1 (5 bases). Germline V gene lookup returns CDR1 MNHNS and CDR2 SASEGT. V was shortened by 2 bases and J by 1 base, with 9 bases between the two germline ends. The CDR3 is made up of 15 amino acids. The DNA for the CDR3 is TGTGCCAGCAGTGAATTAGACAGATCTGGAAACACCATATATTTT. Amino acid sequence: CASSELDRSGNTIYF.